Following are 31 T cell receptor beta chains from one sample sequenced in a study of T cell changes during pregnancy in multiple sclerosis. Generated by immunoSEQ multiplex PCR, the TCRdb table keeps only in-frame clones and is missing some. This table has over 50,000 clones, about 90% appearing once. This sample comprised peripheral blood, obtained in the first trimester of pregnancy. The source of these receptors is a female donor in good health, enrolled as a control in a pregnancy study.

The chain employs TRBV29-1 and TRBJ2-7; D perhaps matches TRBD1 (6 bases). V lost 5 bases, J lost 1 base, and 12 bases lay in between. CDR1 and CDR2 from the germline V gene are SQVTM and ANQGSEA. The CDR3 is 13 amino acids. The CDR3 here is CSVLSGTSYEQYF. In DNA form, the CDR3 reads TGCAGCGTTCTATCCGGGACATCCTACGAGCAGTACTTC.

This rearrangement joins TRBV30 to TRBJ1-5; no reliable D call. CDR1 and CDR2 from the germline V gene are GTSNPN and SVGIG (reference sequence). This CDR3 is built from 15 residues. V gave up 0 bases and J gave up 5 bases, with 14 bases separating them. The CDR3 sequence is CAWSVRGSGDQPQHF. CDR3 coding DNA: TGTGCCTGGAGTGTAAGAGGGAGCGGGGATCAGCCCCAGCATTTT.

The chain links TRBV9 to TRBJ1-3; no firm D call. V was shortened by 4 bases and J by 2 bases, with 10 bases between the two germline ends. This CDR3 spans 14 amino acids. Germline CDR1 and CDR2: SGDLS and YYNGEE. This CDR3 reads CASSPRGTGNTIYF. The CDR3 DNA reads TGTGCCAGCAGCCCCCGTGGCACTGGAAACACCATATATTTT.

J is TRBJ2-7 and V is TRBV5-6, with a possible D match to TRBD1 (5 bases). CDR1 SGHDT and CDR2 YYEEEE come from the germline V gene. The CDR3 length is 13 residues. The ends were cut back, 0 bases at V and 9 bases at J, with 13 bases in the middle. The CDR3 DNA is TGTGCCAGCAGCTTGGCCGGCAGGGCTGGGCAGTACTTC. Protein: CASSLAGRAGQYF.

The genes are TRBV30 and TRBJ1-2; the D is unclear. V lost 0 bases and J lost 2, with 4 bases in between. The CDR3 is made up of 12 amino acids. CDR1 GTSNPN and CDR2 SVGIG come from the germline V gene (reference sequence). The CDR3 loop reads CAWSVINYGYTF. Here the CDR3 DNA reads TGTGCCTGGAGTGTAATAAACTATGGCTACACCTTC.

J is TRBJ2-3 and V is TRBV6-4; D ambiguous. The V gene's germline CDR1 is MRHNA and CDR2 SNTAGT. Trimming pared 0 bases from V and 1 base from J, leaving 8 bases between. The length of the CDR3 is 15 residues. In nucleotides, the CDR3 is TGTGCCAGCAGTGACTCGGGCCTCGGCACAGATACGCAGTATTTT. This encodes CASSDSGLGTDTQYF.

The chain uses TRBV10-3 and TRBJ2-5; D ambiguous. Germline loops: CDR1 ENHRY, CDR2 SYGVKD. V lost 5 bases and J lost 4, with 11 bases in between. This CDR3 has 13 amino acids. The CDR3 DNA follows: TGTGCCATCAGTTTTGAGGCGAGAGAGACCCAGTACTTC. Translation gives CAISFEARETQYF.

This rearrangement joins TRBV5-6 to TRBJ1-4; 7 nucleotides agree with TRBD1. This CDR3 has 14 residues. Germline V gene sequence: CDR1 SGHDT, CDR2 YYEEEE. The V and J ends lost 5 bases and 7 bases, in that order; junction bases with no gene match: 8. The DNA for the CDR3 is TGTGCCAGCAGTTACGGACAGGAGGTTGAAAAACTGTTTTTT. This translates into CASSYGQEVEKLFF.

The chain links TRBV6-5 to TRBJ1-5; the match to TRBD1 covers 8 bases. In germline, CDR1 is MNHEY, CDR2 SVGAGI. The CDR3 consists of 16 residues. V was clipped by 2 bases and J by 6 bases; unmatched bases: 9. The CDR3 loop reads CASSYTAQGAGQPQHF. The CDR3 nucleotides are TGTGCCAGCAGTTACACGGCCCAGGGGGCAGGTCAGCCCCAGCATTTT.

The chain is built from TRBV11-2 and TRBJ2-1; unclear D gene. V shed 5 bases and J shed 4 bases, with 12 bases lying between them. CDR1 SGHAT and CDR2 FQNNGV come from the germline V gene. CDR3 length: 14 residues. The CDR3: CASSLLRGYNEQFF. CDR3 DNA: TGTGCCAGCAGCCTCCTTCGAGGATACAATGAGCAGTTCTTC.

The rearrangement joins TRBV19 to TRBJ1-4; weak D call: TRBD1 (6 bases). V lost 3 bases, J lost 8 bases, and 13 bases lay in between. CDR3 length: 14 residues. Per germline, CDR1 LNHDA and CDR2 SQIVND (reference sequence). Written as DNA, the CDR3 is TGTGCCAGTAGTATTCAGGGGTCGTGGGAAAAACTGTTTTTT. Translation: CASSIQGSWEKLFF.

In DNA, the CDR3 is TGCGCCAGCCCCATGCGCGGAGCGCACACAGATACGCAGTATTTT. It is translated as CASPMRGAHTDTQYF. The chain recombines TRBV10-1 with TRBJ2-3; no reliable D call. The CDR3 has 15 amino acids. V lost 8 bases and J lost 2, with 17 bases in between. CDR1 is WNHNN and CDR2 is SYGVQD in the germline V gene (reference sequence).

The genes are TRBV20-1 and TRBJ1-2; 7 bases agree with TRBD1. The CDR3 is 11 residues long. CDR1 is DFQATT, CDR2 SNEGSKA, per germline (reference sequence). The CDR3 here is CRHGTDYGYTF. The CDR3 nucleotides read TGCAGACACGGGACAGACTATGGCTACACCTTC.

V is TRBV5-4 and J is TRBJ2-2; possible D gene TRBD2, 5 bases. Trimming left V 4 bases short and J 2 bases short, with 12 bases between. Looked up from germline, CDR1 is SGHNT and CDR2 is YYREEE (reference sequence). The length of the CDR3 is 15 residues. Here the CDR3 reads CASSTPGYNTGELFF. CDR3 DNA: TGTGCCAGCAGCACCCCGGGGTACAACACCGGGGAGCTGTTTTTT.

The chain recombines TRBV5-1 with TRBJ2-1, with D possibly TRBD1 on 6 matching bases. Looked up from germline, CDR1 is SGHRS and CDR2 is YFSETQ. The V and J ends lost 1 base and 0 bases respectively, with 8 bases between them. The CDR3 is made up of 15 amino acids. For the CDR3, the DNA is TGCGCCAGCAGCTTGACAGGGAGCTCCTACAATGAGCAGTTCTTC. The encoded protein is CASSLTGSSYNEQFF.

The rearrangement links TRBV6-5 to TRBJ2-1; 10 nucleotides line up with TRBD2. V gave up 10 bases and J gave up 8 bases; unmatched junction bases: 14. CDR1 MNHEY and CDR2 SVGAGI come from the germline V gene. This CDR3 comprises 15 residues. CDR3 amino acids: CATGGERGGIDEQFF. CDR3 nucleotides: TGTGCCACCGGGGGGGAGCGGGGGGGTATAGATGAGCAGTTCTTC.

V usage is TRBV9 and J usage is TRBJ2-1, with D hard to call. CDR1 is SGDLS and CDR2 is YYNGEE in the germline V gene. Trimming left V 0 bases short and J 15 bases short, with 10 bases between. CDR3 length: 11 amino acids. CDR3 region: CASSVASVLFF. The CDR3 DNA is TGTGCCAGCAGCGTAGCCTCGGTTCTGTTCTTC. Variable domain in full (rest from reference TRBV9 and TRBJ2-1): DSGVTQTPKHLITATGQRVTLRCSPRSGDLSVYWYQQSLDQGLQFLIQYYNGEERAKGNILERFSAQQFPDLHSELNLSSLELGDSALYFCASSVASVLFFGPGTRLTVL.

The gene calls are TRBV5-4 and TRBJ2-3, with TRBD1 identical over 10 bases. Germline loops: CDR1 SGHNT, CDR2 YYREEE (reference sequence). The CDR3 loop spans 15 amino acids. Trimming cost V 4 bases and J 1 base; bases outside gene matches: 3. CDR3 protein: CASSGGTGGTDTQYF. CDR3 nucleotides: TGTGCCAGCAGCGGCGGGACAGGGGGCACAGATACGCAGTATTTT.

The V gene is TRBV10-1, the J gene TRBJ1-1; TRBD1 matches at 9 bases. CDR3 length: 14 residues. V trimming: 6 bases; J trimming: 5 bases; junction bases outside the gene matches: 7. CDR1 and CDR2 from the germline V gene are WNHNN and SYGVQD (reference sequence). CDR3 amino acids: CASRTGTGKTEAFF. The CDR3 DNA reads TGCGCCAGCAGAACCGGGACAGGGAAAACTGAAGCTTTCTTT.

The chain recombines TRBV9 with TRBJ1-1; maybe TRBD1 (5 bases). The length of the CDR3 is 16 residues. The V and J ends lost 0 bases and 11 bases respectively, with 23 bases between them. CDR1 and CDR2 (germline): SGDLS, YYNGEE. CDR3 DNA sequence: TGTGCCAGCAGCGTAGGCAGGAGCAGGGAATGGGCCAAGGCTTTCTTT. Its protein is CASSVGRSREWAKAFF.

Only one count was recorded for this clone. The V and J genes are TRBV4-1 and TRBJ1-1; TRBD1 might be the D (5 bases). Germline V CDR1 and CDR2: MGHRA, YSYEKL. The CDR3 totals 15 residues. Trimming took 2 bases from V and 7 from J, leaving 17 bases between them. CDR3 in amino acids: CASSQPYEAGLEAFF. The CDR3 region has the DNA TGCGCCAGCAGCCAACCATACGAGGCGGGACTTGAAGCTTTCTTT.

The J gene is TRBJ1-1, the V gene TRBV5-4; possible D gene TRBD1, 5 bases. Germline V gene lookup returns CDR1 SGHNT and CDR2 YYREEE (reference sequence). The CDR3 length is 14 residues. V shed 5 bases and J shed 4 bases, with 15 bases lying between them. In nucleotides, the CDR3 is TGTGCCAGCAGGACAATGCAGGGAATCACTGAAGCTTTCTTT. Encoded protein: CASRTMQGITEAFF.

V gene TRBV5-4 combines with J gene TRBJ2-7; 8 bases map to TRBD1. CDR3 length equals 15 residues. Per germline, CDR1 SGHNT and CDR2 YYREEE (reference sequence). The junction had 8 bases not matched to a gene; V was cut back by 4 bases and J by 2 bases. The CDR3: CASSRQTGDTYEQYF. As DNA, the CDR3 is TGTGCCAGCAGCAGACAGACAGGGGATACCTACGAGCAGTACTTC.

The chain links TRBV7-2 to TRBJ2-5; 7 positions agree with TRBD2. The V gene end was trimmed by 2 bases and the J gene end by 1 base; junction bases not matched to a gene: 10. CDR1 is SGHTA and CDR2 is FQGNSA in the germline V gene. The CDR3 covers 17 residues. DNA of the CDR3: TGTGCCAGCAGCTTATTCACTCGGCCGGGGGGCCAAGAGACCCAGTACTTC. Its protein is CASSLFTRPGGQETQYF.

This chain connects TRBV5-4 to TRBJ1-4; D is unresolved. The CDR3 runs 14 residues. Per the germline V gene, CDR1 is SGHNT and CDR2 is YYREEE (reference sequence). V was pared by 6 bases and J by 7 bases, with 16 bases between. The CDR3 here is CASTTGRVGEKLFF. The CDR3 DNA is TGTGCCAGCACAACCGGGAGGGTGGGTGAAAAACTGTTTTTT.

Only a few counts were recorded for this clone. The rearrangement uses TRBV5-1 and TRBJ1-1, with TRBD1 as a possible D gene (5 bases). Germline V CDR1 and CDR2: SGHRS, YFSETQ. There are 15 residues in the CDR3. The V end lost 4 bases, the J end lost 2 bases, and 15 bases lay between the germline ends. CDR3 in DNA: TGCGCCAGCAGCCTTGGAGAGACAGTAAACACTGAAGCTTTCTTT. It translates to CASSLGETVNTEAFF.

This clone was counted only a few times. The V call is TRBV4-1, the J call TRBJ1-2, with D perhaps TRBD1 (6 bases). The CDR3 consists of 14 residues. V lost 1 base and J 3 bases, leaving 9 bases between the germline ends. In germline, CDR1 is MGHRA, CDR2 YSYEKL. In nucleotides, the CDR3 is TGCGCCAGCAGCCAAGGCAGGGGAGACTATGGCTACACCTTC. Protein: CASSQGRGDYGYTF.

The gene calls are TRBV11-2 and TRBJ1-1; D unresolved. Germline assignment: CDR1 SGHAT and CDR2 FQNNGV. This CDR3 spans 15 amino acids. With 1 base removed from V and 3 bases from J, the gap between germline ends came to 12 bases. Written as DNA, the CDR3 is TGTGCCAGCAGCTTAGTCGGGTGGAGAGACACTGAAGCTTTCTTT. Translated, it gives CASSLVGWRDTEAFF.

The genes are TRBV11-3 and TRBJ1-5; D possibly corresponds to TRBD1 (5 bases). The germline gives CDR1 SGHNT, CDR2 YENEEA. Trimming took 2 bases from V and 2 from J, leaving 13 bases between them. The CDR3 is made up of 16 amino acids. The CDR3 DNA sequence: TGTGCCAGCAGCTTATCGGGGGAAGGGGGCAATCAGCCCCAGCATTTT. The encoded protein is CASSLSGEGGNQPQHF.

The rearrangement links TRBV30 to TRBJ1-2; D is unclear. Germline V CDR1 and CDR2: GTSNPN, SVGIG (reference sequence). This CDR3 spans 16 amino acids. Deletions cut 4 bases from V and 0 bases from J, with 18 bases between. Here the CDR3 DNA reads TGTGCCTGGAAAGCACCCCTCTCCCCGGCTAACTATGGCTACACCTTC. Its protein is CAWKAPLSPANYGYTF.

The V call is TRBV6-6, the J call TRBJ1-5, with 10 bases that match TRBD1. CDR1 and CDR2 (germline): MNHNY, SVGAGI (reference sequence). Trimming cost V 10 bases and J 0 bases; bases outside gene matches: 3. The CDR3 runs 14 residues. CDR3 DNA: TGTGCCACCGGGACAGGGGATAGCAATCAGCCCCAGCATTTT. Its translation is CATGTGDSNQPQHF.